These 5 T cell receptor beta chains originate from one sample sequenced in a study of cytomegalovirus exposure and HLA in healthy donors (TCRdb year 2017). The library was produced with the immunoSEQ multiplex PCR assay. A mixture of 60 forward primers for TCR Vbeta segments and 13 reverse primers for TCR Jbeta segments was used in the multiplex PCR. TCRdb stores this immuneACCESS table with in-frame sequences only. Part of the clones is absent; in the studies checked, under half of the shortfall reflects unresolved V genes, and no reason is known for the rest. The sample data list 140,000 to 150,000 clones, and 75% to 80% of these were observed just once. Less than 5% of the sample comes from the top ten. The sample was PBMCs. Receptors were obtained from a male donor in good health and CMV-seronegative.

The rearrangement links TRBV27 to TRBJ2-2; 7 nucleotides agree with TRBD1. V gave up 0 bases and J gave up 8 bases; unmatched junction bases: 9. The CDR3 runs to 16 residues. CDR1 and CDR2 from the germline V gene are MNHEY and SMNVEV (reference sequence). In nucleotides, the CDR3 is TGTGCCAGCAGTTTATCCCGACAGGGACGGTCTGGGGAGCTGTTTTTT. This encodes CASSLSRQGRSGELFF.

V and J are TRBV27 and TRBJ2-7; D is possibly TRBD1 (5 bases). The CDR3 loop spans 16 amino acids. Trimming took 3 bases from V and 4 from J, leaving 19 bases between them. CDR1 is MNHEY and CDR2 is SMNVEV in the germline V gene (reference sequence). The CDR3 region has the DNA TGTGCCAGCAGTTTGGGCACCTTTAAAGGGGCTTACGAGCAGTACTTC. It translates to CASSLGTFKGAYEQYF.

The V gene is TRBV10-3, the J gene TRBJ2-7, with TRBD1 matching 8 bases. Trimming at V came to 0 bases and at J to 2 bases, leaving 3 bases not matched to a gene. Germline assignment: CDR1 ENHRY and CDR2 SYGVKD. The CDR3 extends over 15 amino acids. The CDR3 loop is CAISESSGGPYEQYF. In nucleotides, the CDR3 is TGTGCCATCAGTGAGTCGTCAGGGGGCCCCTACGAGCAGTACTTC.

This clone was counted between two and nine times. The chain joins TRBV6-5 to TRBJ2-7; perhaps TRBD1 as D (5 bases). This CDR3 contains 14 residues. V was pared by 5 bases and J by 4 bases, with 15 bases between. Germline CDR1 is MNHEY and CDR2 is SVGAGI. CDR3 protein: CASSEIVQVYEQYF. DNA of the CDR3: TGTGCCAGCAGTGAAATAGTACAGGTATACGAGCAGTACTTC.

The count of this clone is one. V and J are TRBV7-9 and TRBJ1-6; D gene uncertain. CDR3 length equals 16 residues. The V gene lost 5 bases and the J gene lost 0 bases, with 11 bases spanning the gap. The germline gives CDR1 SEHNR, CDR2 FQNEAQ (reference sequence). The chain's CDR3 is CASSPRRGSYNSPLHF. The CDR3 region has the DNA TGTGCCAGCAGCCCCAGGCGGGGCTCCTATAATTCACCCCTCCACTTT.